Listed below are T cell receptor beta chains from one sample, sequenced in a study of blood T cells in healthy people across ages. TCRdb fed the 5' RACE reads into MiXCR, producing one record per CDR3 protein. Here the sample spans around 1,800,000 distinct CDR3 sequences, around 40% being singletons. Sample: blood. The receptors stem from a human donor in good health. Each CDR3 is given with its conserved first and last residue. A D gene is named only where the DNA matches it firmly. The size entry is marked missing in some rows and otherwise reads once, few, many or a size class.

clone size	J gene	D gene	V gene	CDR3 length	CDR3 protein	CDR3 DNA
.	TRBJ1-4	TRBD1	TRBV4-2	16	CASSQATGATNEKLFF	TGTGCCAGCAGCCAAGCCACAGGGGCAACTAATGAAAAACTGTTTTTT
.	TRBJ1-1	.	TRBV7-2	12	CASSVEGQKAFF	TGTGCCAGCAGCGTTGAGGGGCAGAAAGCTTTCTTT
.	TRBJ2-3	.	TRBV4-2	17	CASSQEEAGWGTDTQYF	TGTGCCAGCAGCCAAGAGGAGGCGGGCTGGGGCACAGATACGCAGTATTTT
.	TRBJ2-7	.	TRBV5-6	15	CASSPQWRAGNEQYF	TGTGCCAGCAGCCCCCAGTGGAGGGCAGGGAACGAGCAGTACTTC
.	TRBJ2-7	TRBD2	TRBV6-1	18	CASSEGPGLAGGDYEQYF	TGTGCCAGCAGTGAAGGGCCCGGACTAGCGGGGGGGGACTACGAGCAGTACTTC
few	TRBJ2-4	.	TRBV29-1	13	CSVGGLMGNIQYF	TGCAGCGTTGGGGGTTTGATGGGAAACATTCAGTACTTC
.	TRBJ2-5	.	TRBV20-1	17	CSARDITLGRSISTQYF	TGCAGTGCTAGAGATATCACGTTGGGCCGTTCGATCTCGACCCAGTACTTC
few	TRBJ1-4	TRBD1	TRBV20-1	14	CSAPRTGANEKLFF	TGCAGTGCCCCCCGGACAGGGGCTAATGAAAAACTGTTTTTT
.	TRBJ2-7	TRBD1	TRBV5-5	18	CASSPRGTGGSPGLEQYF	TGTGCCAGCAGCCCACGTGGGACAGGGGGCTCCCCGGGGCTCGAGCAGTACTTC
.	TRBJ1-5	.	TRBV29-1	12	CSVEVGNQPQHF	TGCAGCGTTGAAGTGGGCAATCAGCCCCAGCATTTT
.	TRBJ2-1	.	TRBV5-1	15	CASSPGRPSYNEQFF	TGCGCCAGCAGCCCGGGCAGGCCATCCTACAATGAGCAGTTCTTC
.	TRBJ1-2	.	TRBV12-3/TRBV12-4	12	CVSSWTRLGYTF	TGTGTCAGCAGTTGGACGAGGCTGGGCTACACCTTC
.	TRBJ2-3	.	TRBV25-1	17	CASSELREQGRTDTQYF	TGTGCCAGCAGTGAATTGAGAGAACAGGGTCGCACAGATACGCAGTATTTT
few	TRBJ1-2	.	TRBV4-3	13	CASSQAGARGYTF	TGCGCCAGCAGCCAAGCCGGGGCAAGGGGCTACACCTTC
few	TRBJ2-3	TRBD2	TRBV7-6	16	CASSFGLVAGTDTQYF	TGTGCCAGCAGCTTTGGACTAGTGGCTGGCACAGATACGCAGTATTTT
once	TRBJ2-1	.	TRBV5-1	16	CASSSPGSGKYNEQFF	TGCGCCAGCAGCTCCCCGGGGTCGGGAAAATACAATGAGCAGTTCTTC
.	TRBJ2-7	TRBD1	TRBV10-3	12	CAIRDRPYEQYF	TGTGCCATTCGGGACAGACCCTACGAGCAGTACTTC
.	TRBJ1-3	.	TRBV30	13	CAWSVLPESTIYF	TGTGCCTGGAGTGTACTTCCGGAGAGCACCATATATTTT
.	TRBJ2-1	TRBD2	TRBV5-4	17	CASSLGLAGGPEHEQFF	TGTGCCAGCAGCTTGGGACTAGCGGGGGGGCCGGAGCATGAGCAGTTCTTC
.	TRBJ1-5	.	TRBV5-1	15	CASSLMGESNQPQHF	TGCGCCAGCAGCTTGATGGGAGAGAGCAATCAGCCCCAGCATTTT
few	TRBJ2-2	.	TRBV12-3/TRBV12-4	12	CASPGGTGELFF	TGTGCCAGCCCCGGCGGGACCGGGGAGCTGTTTTTT
.	TRBJ2-2	.	TRBV6-1	17	CASGQTPPDSYTGELFF	TGTGCCAGCGGCCAGACCCCTCCGGATTCTTACACCGGGGAGCTGTTTTTT
.	TRBJ2-7	TRBD1	TRBV7-2	15	CASSSFGTATYEQYF	TGTGCCAGCAGCTCATTCGGGACAGCAACCTACGAGCAGTACTTC
.	TRBJ1-2	.	TRBV25-1	15	CASSEAAGPNYGYTF	TGTGCCAGCAGTGAGGCGGCGGGCCCAAACTATGGCTACACCTTC
few	TRBJ2-7	.	TRBV29-1	13	CSVARTLSYEQYF	TGCAGCGTTGCAAGGACCCTCTCCTACGAGCAGTACTTC
.	TRBJ1-1	TRBD1	TRBV20-1	17	CSAWKFRGSLLSLGAFF	TGCAGTGCCTGGAAATTCAGGGGGTCGCTACTCTCCTTAGGAGCTTTCTTT
few	TRBJ2-7	TRBD2	TRBV6-5	14	CASGGLAGPYEQYF	TGTGCCAGTGGGGGGCTAGCGGGTCCCTACGAGCAGTACTTC
.	TRBJ2-4	TRBD1	TRBV15	14	CATSPRAGQGPQYF	TGTGCCACCAGCCCAAGAGCTGGACAGGGCCCTCAGTACTTC
.	TRBJ1-1	.	TRBV7-3	15	CASSLNRQGSTEAFF	TGTGCCAGCAGCTTAAATAGGCAGGGGAGCACTGAAGCTTTCTTT
.	TRBJ2-7	.	TRBV20-1	12	CSAGGKVYEQYF	TGCAGTGCTGGGGGGAAGGTCTACGAGCAGTACTTC
.	TRBJ1-2	.	TRBV7-2	15	CASSLLRSRGYGYTF	TGTGCCAGCAGCTTATTGCGAAGCAGGGGATACGGCTACACCTTC
.	TRBJ1-2	.	TRBV20-1	11	CSVPRNYGYTF	TGCAGTGTTCCGAGGAACTATGGCTACACCTTC
few	TRBJ2-3	.	TRBV7-9	14	CASSYGVRADTQYF	TGTGCCAGCAGTTACGGGGTTAGGGCAGATACGCAGTATTTT
.	TRBJ2-7	.	TRBV29-1	13	CSVEWTDTGEQYF	TGCAGCGTTGAGTGGACGGACACGGGCGAGCAGTACTTC
.	TRBJ2-5	.	TRBV20-1	12	CSARIRLKTQYF	TGCAGTGCTAGAATTCGGTTGAAGACCCAGTACTTC
few	TRBJ2-3	TRBD2	TRBV15	14	CAISLAGSTDTQYF	TGTGCCATCTCTCTAGCGGGTTCCACAGATACGCAGTATTTT
.	TRBJ2-1	.	TRBV5-5	15	CASSLGQPPYNEQFF	TGTGCCAGCAGCTTGGGACAACCCCCCTACAATGAGCAGTTCTTC
once	TRBJ2-5	TRBD2	TRBV3-1	15	CASSRPLAGEETQYF	TGTGCCAGCAGCCGTCCTCTAGCGGGGGAAGAGACCCAGTACTTC
.	TRBJ1-2	.	TRBV4-3	15	CASSQVLQGNYGYTF	TGCGCCAGCAGCCAAGTTCTTCAGGGGAACTATGGCTACACCTTC
few	TRBJ2-1	TRBD1	TRBV5-1	13	CASSSQGVNEQFF	TGCGCCAGCAGCTCACAGGGGGTCAATGAGCAGTTCTTC
few	TRBJ1-5	TRBD1	TRBV6-2/TRBV6-3	15	CASSSDRERNQPQHF	TGTGCCAGCAGCTCCGACAGGGAAAGAAATCAGCCCCAGCATTTT
.	TRBJ2-5	.	TRBV4-3	14	CASSQEGAGNPQYF	TGCGCCAGCAGCCAAGAAGGCGCTGGTAATCCCCAGTACTTC
few	TRBJ2-3	TRBD1	TRBV7-2	12	CASSLEGQVQYF	TGTGCCAGCAGCTTAGAGGGACAGGTGCAGTATTTT
few	TRBJ2-5	TRBD1	TRBV7-9	15	CASSFTDREWETQYF	TGTGCCAGCAGCTTTACGGACAGGGAATGGGAGACCCAGTACTTC
.	TRBJ1-1	TRBD1	TRBV7-9	15	CASTPRGQGASEAFF	TGTGCCAGCACCCCCCGAGGACAGGGGGCCTCTGAAGCTTTCTTT
many	TRBJ2-6	.	TRBV6-5	14	CASSTQSGANVLTF	TGTGCCAGCAGTACACAGTCTGGGGCCAACGTCCTGACTTTC
few	TRBJ2-7	.	TRBV4-3	13	CASSQDYDLEQYF	TGCGCCAGCAGCCAAGATTATGATCTCGAGCAGTACTTC
.	TRBJ2-4	.	TRBV12-3/TRBV12-4	14	CASSFGAGSYGQYF	TGTGCCAGCAGTTTTGGCGCAGGATCCTACGGGCAGTACTTC
few	TRBJ1-5	TRBD1	TRBV20-1	15	CSARVPGQVNQPQHF	TGCAGTGCTAGGGTCCCGGGACAGGTCAATCAGCCCCAGCATTTT
.	TRBJ1-5	.	TRBV20-1	14	CSARDRAGYQPQHF	TGCAGTGCTAGAGATCGGGCAGGCTATCAGCCCCAGCATTTT
.	TRBJ1-2	TRBD1	TRBV25-1	12	CASRGTGQGYTF	TGTGCCAGCAGGGGGACAGGGCAAGGCTACACCTTC
.	TRBJ2-1	.	TRBV5-8	14	CASSLAGHNNEQFF	TGTGCCAGCAGCTTGGCGGGACACAACAATGAGCAGTTCTTC
.	TRBJ2-3	TRBD1	TRBV20-1	14	CSASPGTATDTQYF	TGCAGTGCTAGCCCCGGGACAGCCACAGATACGCAGTATTTT